This T cell receptor beta chain appears in the sequencing data of a study of T-cell memory formation after mild COVID-19. General study findings and limits: Later expanders leaned CD4+, whereas day 15 to 85 contracting clones were balanced CD4/CD8. Among CD4+ contracting clones, most were CM and EM, and CD8+ ones EMRA. The appearance of some responding clones in pre-infection memory suggested that cross-reactive memory joined.

A remark on this clonotype: Its antigen is still unknown.

The CDR3 totals 14 residues. V was clipped by 0 bases and J by 4 bases, with 10 bases between them. Germline V CDR1 and CDR2: SGHRS, YFSETQ. One entry per CDR3 protein results from TCRdb running MiXCR on the 5' RACE reads. The table has 210,000 or so distinct CDR3 sequences, around 30% seen once. This chain links TRBV5-1 with TRBJ1-1; no definite D call. Sequencing was carried out using PBMCs or a T cell subset sorted from them (not recorded which). The sequence came from an adult woman who had mild COVID-19 (a few samples of this study predate the infection). Cell type and time point are not known. The DNA of the CDR3 is TGCGCCAGCAGCTTGGCCGGGGTGAGCACTGAAGCTTTCTTT. Translation: CASSLAGVSTEAFF.